The rows below give T cell receptor beta chains drawn from one sample of a study of T cell changes during pregnancy in multiple sclerosis. This table comes from immunoSEQ multiplex PCR, and its TCRdb copy is limited to in-frame clones, with some not included. The data show around 95,000 clones, 80% to 95% seen once. The sample in question was peripheral blood, obtained after pregnancy. The receptors derive from a female donor with multiple sclerosis, enrolled in a pregnancy study. Each CDR3 is given with its conserved first and last residue. A D gene is named only where the DNA matches it firmly. Not all rows give a size; the values are once, few, many and, for expanded clones, a class.

V: TRBV11-2
J: TRBJ2-1
size: .
D: .
CDR3: CASSYSPHEQFF
DNA: TGTGCCAGCAGCTACAGCCCCCATGAGCAGTTCTTC

V: TRBV18
J: TRBJ2-5
size: .
D: TRBD1
CDR3: CASSPPRTGEEVAQYF
DNA: TGTGCCAGCTCACCACCTCGGACAGGGGAAGAGGTGGCCCAGTACTTC

V: TRBV28
J: TRBJ1-1
size: .
D: .
CDR3: CASRSFLQGLNTEAFF
DNA: TGTGCCAGCAGATCCTTTCTACAGGGATTGAACACTGAAGCTTTCTTT

V: TRBV11-3
J: TRBJ2-1
size: .
D: .
CDR3: CASSPVAQGPYNEQFF
DNA: TGTGCCAGCAGCCCTGTCGCGCAGGGCCCCTACAATGAGCAGTTCTTC

V: TRBV10-3
J: TRBJ2-3
size: .
D: .
CDR3: CAISEGLQTDTQYF
DNA: TGTGCCATCAGTGAGGGACTCCAAACAGATACGCAGTATTTT

V: TRBV19
J: TRBJ2-7
size: .
D: TRBD1
CDR3: CASSSGQGSPYEQYF
DNA: TGTGCCAGTAGTTCCGGACAGGGTAGCCCCTACGAGCAGTACTTC

V: TRBV28
J: TRBJ2-7
size: .
D: .
CDR3: CASTRLGSGEQYF
DNA: TGTGCCAGTACCCGACTAGGAAGTGGCGAGCAGTACTTC

V: TRBV18
J: TRBJ2-5
size: .
D: .
CDR3: CASSPGHKETQYF
DNA: TGTGCCAGCTCACCAGGCCATAAAGAGACCCAGTACTTC

V: TRBV19
J: TRBJ1-5
size: .
D: TRBD1
CDR3: CASSIIGTGNQPQHF
DNA: TGTGCCAGTAGTATTATAGGGACAGGGAATCAGCCCCAGCATTTT

V: TRBV5-1
J: TRBJ2-1
size: .
D: .
CDR3: CATSRGGTAYNEQFF
DNA: TGCGCCACAAGCAGAGGGGGGACAGCGTACAATGAGCAGTTCTTC

V: TRBV2
J: TRBJ1-2
size: .
D: .
CDR3: CASREEGRYTF
DNA: TGTGCCAGCAGAGAGGAGGGCCGCTACACCTTC

V: TRBV18
J: TRBJ2-7
size: .
D: TRBD2
CDR3: CASSRTSGLYEQYF
DNA: TGTGCCAGCTCGCGGACTAGCGGGCTCTACGAGCAGTACTTC

V: TRBV2
J: TRBJ2-5
size: .
D: TRBD1
CDR3: CASSKSGTGGWETQYF
DNA: TGTGCCAGCAGCAAATCCGGGACAGGGGGCTGGGAGACCCAGTACTTC

V: TRBV11-2
J: TRBJ1-1
size: .
D: TRBD1
CDR3: CASSFHGTGGTEAFF
DNA: TGTGCCAGCAGCTTCCACGGGACAGGGGGCACTGAAGCTTTCTTT

V: TRBV6-1
J: TRBJ1-4
size: .
D: TRBD1
CDR3: CASGDSPGGLEKLFF
DNA: TGTGCCAGCGGAGACTCCCCAGGGGGATTAGAAAAACTGTTTTTT

V: TRBV27
J: TRBJ1-6
size: few
D: .
CDR3: CASSFEAFSNSPLHF
DNA: TGTGCCAGCAGTTTTGAGGCCTTTTCAAATTCACCCCTCCACTTT

V: TRBV6-1
J: TRBJ2-1
size: .
D: TRBD1
CDR3: CASSGPGQGEQFF
DNA: TGTGCCAGCAGTGGACCGGGACAGGGGGAGCAGTTCTTC

V: TRBV2
J: TRBJ1-1
size: few
D: TRBD1
CDR3: CASTWGQNFTF
DNA: TGTGCCAGCACATGGGGACAGAATTTTACCTTT

V: TRBV19
J: TRBJ2-5
size: .
D: TRBD1
CDR3: CASRDRGQETQYF
DNA: TGTGCCAGTAGGGACAGGGGCCAAGAGACCCAGTACTTC

V: TRBV6-1
J: TRBJ1-6
size: .
D: TRBD1
CDR3: CASSELGTGNSPLHF
DNA: TGTGCCAGCAGTGAATTGGGGACAGGTAATTCACCCCTCCACTTT

V: TRBV5-4
J: TRBJ2-6
size: .
D: TRBD1
CDR3: CASSTRGPGGANVLTF
DNA: TGTGCCAGCAGCACCAGGGGGCCGGGAGGGGCCAACGTCCTGACTTTC

V: TRBV6-4
J: TRBJ2-6
size: .
D: TRBD1
CDR3: CASSGGTGSGANVLTF
DNA: TGTGCCAGCAGTGGGGGGACAGGCTCTGGGGCCAACGTCCTGACTTTC

V: TRBV19
J: TRBJ1-1
size: once
D: .
CDR3: CASSMGGALAFF
DNA: TGTGCCAGTAGTATGGGTGGGGCCTTAGCTTTCTTT

V: TRBV5-4
J: TRBJ2-7
size: .
D: .
CDR3: CASSLGTVQYF
DNA: TGTGCCAGCAGCTTGGGAACGGTGCAGTACTTC

V: TRBV4-1
J: TRBJ2-7
size: .
D: TRBD2
CDR3: CASSQVLASGPSYEQYF
DNA: TGCGCCAGCAGCCAAGTTCTCGCTAGCGGGCCCTCCTACGAGCAGTACTTC